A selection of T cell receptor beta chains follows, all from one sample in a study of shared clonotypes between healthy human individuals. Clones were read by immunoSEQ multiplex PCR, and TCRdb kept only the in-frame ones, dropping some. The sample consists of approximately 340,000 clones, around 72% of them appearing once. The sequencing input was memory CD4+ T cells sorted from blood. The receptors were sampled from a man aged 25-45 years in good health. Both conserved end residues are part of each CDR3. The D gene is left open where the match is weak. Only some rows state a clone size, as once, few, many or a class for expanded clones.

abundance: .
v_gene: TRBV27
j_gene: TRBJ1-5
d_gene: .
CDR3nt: TGTGCCAGCAGTCCACTCGGCAGCAATCAGCCCCAGCATTTT
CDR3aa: CASSPLGSNQPQHF

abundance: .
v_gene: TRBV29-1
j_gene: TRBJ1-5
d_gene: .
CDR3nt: TGCAGCGTTTTATCCGGAATCAATCAGCCCCAGCATTTT
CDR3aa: CSVLSGINQPQHF

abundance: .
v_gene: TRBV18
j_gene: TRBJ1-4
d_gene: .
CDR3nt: TGTGCCAGCTCACCCTGGTCGGGTTCCAATGAAAAACTGTTTTTT
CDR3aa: CASSPWSGSNEKLFF

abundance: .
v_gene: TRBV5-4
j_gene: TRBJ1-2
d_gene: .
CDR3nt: TGTGCCAGCAGCTTGTCTGCTCTATGGGGCTACACCTTC
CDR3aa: CASSLSALWGYTF

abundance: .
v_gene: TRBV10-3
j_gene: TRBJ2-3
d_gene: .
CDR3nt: TGTGCCACACAGGCAAACTACGATACGCAGTATTTT
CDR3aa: CATQANYDTQYF

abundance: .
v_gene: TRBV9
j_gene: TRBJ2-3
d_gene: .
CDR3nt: TGTGCCAGCAGCGTAGGACCGGCAATTAAAACAGATACGCAGTATTTT
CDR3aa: CASSVGPAIKTDTQYF

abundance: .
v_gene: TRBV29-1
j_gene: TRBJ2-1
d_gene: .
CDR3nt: TGCAGCGTTGAATCGGGGTCAAATGAGCAGTTCTTC
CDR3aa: CSVESGSNEQFF

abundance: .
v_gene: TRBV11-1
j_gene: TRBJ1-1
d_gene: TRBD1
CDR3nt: TGTGCCAGCAGCTCACAGGGGGCTGAAGCTTTCTTT
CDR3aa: CASSSQGAEAFF

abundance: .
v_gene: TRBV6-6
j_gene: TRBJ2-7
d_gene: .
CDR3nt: TGTGCCAGCAGTGCCAACCTCGAGCAGTACTTC
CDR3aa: CASSANLEQYF

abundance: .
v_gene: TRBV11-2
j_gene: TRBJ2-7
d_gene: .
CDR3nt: TGTGCCAGCAGCCTTACAACGGCGGGCTACGAGCAGTACTTC
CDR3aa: CASSLTTAGYEQYF

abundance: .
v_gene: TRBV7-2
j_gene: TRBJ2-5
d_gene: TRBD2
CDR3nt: TGTGCCAGCAGCTCCTTCCCCACTAGCGGACAAGAGACCCAGTACTTC
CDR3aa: CASSSFPTSGQETQYF

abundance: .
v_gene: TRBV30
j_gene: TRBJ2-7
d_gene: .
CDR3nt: TGTGCCTGGAGGAATTGGCAGGGGGGAGGTTACGAGCAGTACTTC
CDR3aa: CAWRNWQGGGYEQYF

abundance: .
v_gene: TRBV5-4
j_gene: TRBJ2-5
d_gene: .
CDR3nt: TGTGCCAGCAGCTCAACGGGGTCCCAAGAGACCCAGTACTTC
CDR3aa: CASSSTGSQETQYF

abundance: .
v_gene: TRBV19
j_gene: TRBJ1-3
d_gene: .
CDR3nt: TGTGCCAGTAGTATGCCCGCAAGCTCTGGAAACACCATATATTTT
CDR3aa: CASSMPASSGNTIYF

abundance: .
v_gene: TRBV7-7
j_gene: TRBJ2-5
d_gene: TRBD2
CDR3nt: TGTGCTAGCAGCTCGAATAGCGGGAGTGGGGAGACCCAGTACTTC
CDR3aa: CASSSNSGSGETQYF

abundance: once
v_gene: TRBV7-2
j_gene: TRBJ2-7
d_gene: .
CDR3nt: TGTGCCAGCAGCCCAGACTTACGCTACGAGCAGTACTTC
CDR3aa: CASSPDLRYEQYF

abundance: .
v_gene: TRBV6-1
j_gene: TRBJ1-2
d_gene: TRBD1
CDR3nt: TGTGCCAGCAGTGAGGCGATTGGGACAGACTATGGCTACACCTTC
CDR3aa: CASSEAIGTDYGYTF

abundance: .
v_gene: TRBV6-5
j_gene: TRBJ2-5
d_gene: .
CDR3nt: TGTGCCACCAGGGGGGGGACTCAGCGCCAAGAGACCCAGTACTTC
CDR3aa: CATRGGTQRQETQYF

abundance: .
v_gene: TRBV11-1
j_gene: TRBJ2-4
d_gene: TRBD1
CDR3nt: TGTGCCAGCAGCGCAGGGGGCATATCCAAAAACATTCAGTACTTC
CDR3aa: CASSAGGISKNIQYF

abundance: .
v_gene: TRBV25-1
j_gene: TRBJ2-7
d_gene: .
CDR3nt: TGTGCCAGCAGTAGGGACTTCTACGAGCAGTACTTC
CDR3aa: CASSRDFYEQYF

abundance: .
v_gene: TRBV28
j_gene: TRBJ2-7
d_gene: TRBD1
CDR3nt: TGTGCCAGCAGCAGCACAGGGGGCTACGAGCAGTACTTC
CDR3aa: CASSSTGGYEQYF

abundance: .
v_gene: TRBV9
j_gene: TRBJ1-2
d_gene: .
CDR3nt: TGTGCCAGCAGCGTAGCTGGGGGCGGCTACACCTTC
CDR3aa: CASSVAGGGYTF

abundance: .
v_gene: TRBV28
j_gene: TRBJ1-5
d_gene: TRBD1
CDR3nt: TGTGCCAGCAGCAGGGGGTTCGGTGTTGGCAATCAGCCCCAGCATTTT
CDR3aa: CASSRGFGVGNQPQHF

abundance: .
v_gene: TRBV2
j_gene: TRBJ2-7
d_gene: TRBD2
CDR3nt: TGTGCCAGCTCCCCGCTTAGCGGGAGCTCCTACGAGCAGTACTTC
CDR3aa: CASSPLSGSSYEQYF

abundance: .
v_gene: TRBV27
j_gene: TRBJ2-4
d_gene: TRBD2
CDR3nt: TGTGCCAGCAGTTCCCCGACTAGCGGGAACATTCAGTACTTC
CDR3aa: CASSSPTSGNIQYF

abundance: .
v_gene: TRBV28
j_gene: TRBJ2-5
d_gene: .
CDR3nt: TGTGCCAGCAGTTCGCCGGGGTGGGCTCAAGAGACCCAGTACTTC
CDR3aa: CASSSPGWAQETQYF

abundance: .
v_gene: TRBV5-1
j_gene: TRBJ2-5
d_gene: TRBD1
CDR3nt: TGCGCCAGCCAAACCGGGACAGGGGGCGCTGAGACCCAGTACTTC
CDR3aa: CASQTGTGGAETQYF

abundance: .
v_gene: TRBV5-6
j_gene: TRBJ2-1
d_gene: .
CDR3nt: TGTGCCAGCAGCTCGTACAATGAGCAGTTCTTC
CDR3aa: CASSSYNEQFF

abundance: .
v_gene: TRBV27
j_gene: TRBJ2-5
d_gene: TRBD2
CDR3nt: TGTGCCAGCAGTTTGTACCTAGCGGGATCCCAAGAGACCCAGTACTTC
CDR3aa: CASSLYLAGSQETQYF

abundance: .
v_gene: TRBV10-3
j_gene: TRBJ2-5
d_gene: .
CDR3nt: TGTGCCATCAGTGACCCACGAGGGCAAGAGACCCAGTACTTC
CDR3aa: CAISDPRGQETQYF

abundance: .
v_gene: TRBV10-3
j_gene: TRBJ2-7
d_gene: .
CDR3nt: TGTGCCATCAGTGAGGAGAGCCCCTACGAGCAGTACTTC
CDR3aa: CAISEESPYEQYF

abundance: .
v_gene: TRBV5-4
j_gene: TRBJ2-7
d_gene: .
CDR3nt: TGTGCCAGCAGCCATCCCTCGAAGGGTTTGGAGCAGTACTTC
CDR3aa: CASSHPSKGLEQYF

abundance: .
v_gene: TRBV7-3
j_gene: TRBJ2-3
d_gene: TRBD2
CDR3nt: TGTGCCAGCGCTCGACTAGCGGGGGAAGATACGCAGTATTTT
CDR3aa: CASARLAGEDTQYF

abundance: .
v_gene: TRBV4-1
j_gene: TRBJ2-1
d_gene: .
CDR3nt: TGCGCCAGCAGCCGTGACTTCTACAATGAGCAGTTCTTC
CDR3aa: CASSRDFYNEQFF

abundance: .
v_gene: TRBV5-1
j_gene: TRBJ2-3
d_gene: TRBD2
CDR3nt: TGCGCCAGCAGCTTGGATCCAGCGGGAGTTGGAGATACGCAGTATTTT
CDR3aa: CASSLDPAGVGDTQYF

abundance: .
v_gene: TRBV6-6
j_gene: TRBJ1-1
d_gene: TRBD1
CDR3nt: TGTGCCAGCAGCGGACAGGCCAACACTGAAGCTTTCTTT
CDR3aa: CASSGQANTEAFF

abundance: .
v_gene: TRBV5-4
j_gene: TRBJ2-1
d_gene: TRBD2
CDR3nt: TGTGCCAGCAGCCCCAGGACTAGCGGGAGAAAAGACAATGAGCAGTTCTTC
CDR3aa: CASSPRTSGRKDNEQFF

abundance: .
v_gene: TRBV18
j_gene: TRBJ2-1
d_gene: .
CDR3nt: TGTGCCAGCTCACCGGGGGGGCTGCCCAATGAGCAGTTCTTC
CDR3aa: CASSPGGLPNEQFF

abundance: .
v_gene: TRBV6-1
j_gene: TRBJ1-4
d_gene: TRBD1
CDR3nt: TGTGCCAGCAGTGGGGGGACAGCCTCAACTAATGAAAAACTGTTTTTT
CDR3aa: CASSGGTASTNEKLFF

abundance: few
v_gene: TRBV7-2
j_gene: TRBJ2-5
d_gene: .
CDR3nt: TGTGCCAGCAGCTTCCAGGGATTACAAGAGACCCAGTACTTC
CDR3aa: CASSFQGLQETQYF

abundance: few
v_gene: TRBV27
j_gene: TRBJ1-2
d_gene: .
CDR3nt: TGTGCCAGCAGTCAGGGTGGCTATGGCTACACCTTC
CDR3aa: CASSQGGYGYTF

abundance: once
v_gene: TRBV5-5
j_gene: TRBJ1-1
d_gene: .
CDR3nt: TGTGCCAGCCGACAGACTTTCACCCCGAACACTGAAGCTTTCTTT
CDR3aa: CASRQTFTPNTEAFF

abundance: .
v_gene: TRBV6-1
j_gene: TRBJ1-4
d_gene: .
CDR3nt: TGTGCCAGCAGTGAAGCAGGGCTGCATACGGAAAAACTGTTTTTT
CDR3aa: CASSEAGLHTEKLFF

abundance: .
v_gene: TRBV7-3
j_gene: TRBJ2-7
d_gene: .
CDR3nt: TGTGCCAGCAGCTTAGGTTCGACTAGATTACCCTACGAGCAGTACTTC
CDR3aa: CASSLGSTRLPYEQYF

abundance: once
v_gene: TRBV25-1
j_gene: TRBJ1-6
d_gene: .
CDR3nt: TGTGCCAGCAGTGCGGGGCAGGGAAACTCACCCCTCCACTTT
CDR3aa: CASSAGQGNSPLHF

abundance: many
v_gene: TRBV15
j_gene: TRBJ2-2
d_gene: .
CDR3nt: TGTGCCACCAGCAGAGAAAGGGCGTCCGGGGAGCTGTTTTTT
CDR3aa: CATSRERASGELFF

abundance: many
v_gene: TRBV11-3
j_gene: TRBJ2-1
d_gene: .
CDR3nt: TGTGCCAGCAGCTTAGTATCGGTCGGGCCCGGCGGTGGGAAGCAGTTCTTC
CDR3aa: CASSLVSVGPGGGKQFF

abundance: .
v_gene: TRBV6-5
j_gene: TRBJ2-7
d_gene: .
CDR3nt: TGTGCCAGCAGACCCGCCGGACTGGGGATCTACGAGCAGTACTTC
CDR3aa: CASRPAGLGIYEQYF

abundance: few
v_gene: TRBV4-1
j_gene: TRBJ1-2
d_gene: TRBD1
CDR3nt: TGCGCCAGCAGCTACCGACAGGGTGAGGACTATGGCTACACCTTC
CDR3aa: CASSYRQGEDYGYTF

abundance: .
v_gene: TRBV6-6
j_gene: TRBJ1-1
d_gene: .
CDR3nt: TGTGCCAGCAGTCCACCCGGAGGGGCCGCTGAAGCTTTCTTT
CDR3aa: CASSPPGGAAEAFF

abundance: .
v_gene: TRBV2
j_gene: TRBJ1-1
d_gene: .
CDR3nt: TGTGCCAGCATGCAGAACACTGAAGCTTTCTTT
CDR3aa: CASMQNTEAFF

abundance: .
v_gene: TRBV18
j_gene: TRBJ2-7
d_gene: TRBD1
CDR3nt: TGTGCCAGCTCCTCGACCACCGGGACAGTTAACTACGAGCAGTACTTC
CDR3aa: CASSSTTGTVNYEQYF

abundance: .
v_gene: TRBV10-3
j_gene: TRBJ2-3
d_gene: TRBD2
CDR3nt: TGTGCCATCAAAGCCGGACTAGCGGGAGGCGAGAGCACAGATACGCAGTATTTT
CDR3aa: CAIKAGLAGGESTDTQYF

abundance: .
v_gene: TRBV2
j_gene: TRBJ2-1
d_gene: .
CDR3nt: TGTGCCAGCAGTAGGACATTCGACTCCTACAATGAGCAGTTCTTC
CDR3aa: CASSRTFDSYNEQFF